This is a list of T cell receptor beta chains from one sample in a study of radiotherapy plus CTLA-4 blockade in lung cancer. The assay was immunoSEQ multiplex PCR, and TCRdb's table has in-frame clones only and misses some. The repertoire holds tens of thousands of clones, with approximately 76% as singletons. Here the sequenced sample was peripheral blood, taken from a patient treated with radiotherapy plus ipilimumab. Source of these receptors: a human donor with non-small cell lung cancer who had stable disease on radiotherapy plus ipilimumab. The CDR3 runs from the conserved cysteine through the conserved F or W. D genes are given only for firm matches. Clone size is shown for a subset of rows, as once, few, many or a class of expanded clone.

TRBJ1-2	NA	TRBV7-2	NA	TGTGCCAGCAGCCGCACCACCGGGAGCTATGGCTACACCTTC	CASSRTTGSYGYTF
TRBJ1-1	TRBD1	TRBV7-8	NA	TGTGCCAGCAGCTTTAGACAGGGGGCATTACACACTGAAGCTTTCTTT	CASSFRQGALHTEAFF
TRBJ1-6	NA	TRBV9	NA	TGTGCCAGCAGCGCCGGACTGGATAATTCACCCCTCCACTTT	CASSAGLDNSPLHF
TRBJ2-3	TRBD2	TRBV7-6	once	TGTGCCAGCAGCTTATTGCCCGGGACTAGCGGGGTAAATACGCAGTATTTT	CASSLLPGTSGVNTQYF
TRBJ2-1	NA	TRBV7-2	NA	TGTGCCAGCAGCTCTGATCTCCCAGGCAATGAGCAGTTCTTC	CASSSDLPGNEQFF
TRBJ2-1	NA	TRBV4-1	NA	TGCGCCAGCAGGCCTATGACAGGAAATGAGCAGTTCTTC	CASRPMTGNEQFF
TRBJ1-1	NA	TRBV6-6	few	TGTGCCAGCAGTGTAGGGTTTGAAGCTTTCTTT	CASSVGFEAFF
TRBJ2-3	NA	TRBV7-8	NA	TGTGCCAGCAGCCGCGGGGGCCCTAGCACAGATACGCAGTATTTT	CASSRGGPSTDTQYF
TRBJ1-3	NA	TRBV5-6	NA	TGTGCCAGCAGCTTAGGAGTTTCTGGAAACACCATATATTTT	CASSLGVSGNTIYF
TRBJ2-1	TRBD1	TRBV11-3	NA	TGTGCCAGCAGCTTAGTTGGGGACAGGAGTTACAATGAGCAGTTCTTC	CASSLVGDRSYNEQFF
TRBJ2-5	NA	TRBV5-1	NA	TGCGCCAGCAGCTCCGGACAAAACGGAGAGACCCAGTACTTC	CASSSGQNGETQYF
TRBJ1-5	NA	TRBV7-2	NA	TGTGCCAGCAGCCGTGGGCAGACACTAAATCAGCCCCAGCATTTT	CASSRGQTLNQPQHF
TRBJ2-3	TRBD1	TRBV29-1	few	TGCAGCGTTGAAGACGTGAAGACAGGGGGCACAGATACGCAGTATTTT	CSVEDVKTGGTDTQYF
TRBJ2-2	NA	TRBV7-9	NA	TGTGCCAGCAGATGGGACCTACACACCGGGGAGCTGTTTTTT	CASRWDLHTGELFF
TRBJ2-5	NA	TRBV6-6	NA	TGTGCCAGCTGGCTGGGACACTTTCAAGAGACCCAGTACTTC	CASWLGHFQETQYF
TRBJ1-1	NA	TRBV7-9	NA	TGTGCCAGCAGCTGGATGTCAGGGAGGGACACTGAAGCTTTCTTT	CASSWMSGRDTEAFF
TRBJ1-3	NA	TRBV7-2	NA	TGTGCCAGCAGCTTAGTGGGGGGTGGAAACACCATATATTTT	CASSLVGGGNTIYF
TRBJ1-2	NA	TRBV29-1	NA	TGCAGCGTTGTAGGGCAGGGTTATGGCTACACCTTC	CSVVGQGYGYTF
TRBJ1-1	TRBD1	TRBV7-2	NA	TGTGCCAGCACCTTCGGACAGGTTATGAACACTGAAGCTTTCTTT	CASTFGQVMNTEAFF
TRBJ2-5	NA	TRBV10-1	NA	TGCGCCAGCAGTGAGTCCTGGGAAAGGGTAGTAGAGACCCAGTACTTC	CASSESWERVVETQYF
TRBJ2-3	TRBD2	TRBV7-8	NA	TGTGCCAGCAGCTACATAGCGGGGATAAGCACAGATACGCAGTATTTT	CASSYIAGISTDTQYF
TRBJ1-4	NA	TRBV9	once	TGTGCCAGCAGCTCCCGACACGGTAATGAAAAACTGTTTTTT	CASSSRHGNEKLFF
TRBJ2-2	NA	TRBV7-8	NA	TGTGCCGGGACTCAAGACACCGGGGAGCTGTTTTTT	CAGTQDTGELFF
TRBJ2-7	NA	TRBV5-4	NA	TGTGCCAGCCGTGGGGAGGCGGCCTACGAGCAGTACTTC	CASRGEAAYEQYF
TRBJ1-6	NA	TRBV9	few	TGTGCCAGCAGCGTAGCGGCTCAGGGTAATTCACCCCTCCACTTT	CASSVAAQGNSPLHF
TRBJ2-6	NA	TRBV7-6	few	TGTGCCAGCAGCCCAAGGGACGCCAGCTCTGGGGCCAACGTCCTGACTTTC	CASSPRDASSGANVLTF
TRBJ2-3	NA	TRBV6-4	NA	TGTGCCAGCAGTGACCGGTCGACAGATACGCAGTATTTT	CASSDRSTDTQYF
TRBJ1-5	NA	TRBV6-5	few	TGTGCCAGCAGCCCCGACCCACACAATCAGCCCCAGCATTTT	CASSPDPHNQPQHF
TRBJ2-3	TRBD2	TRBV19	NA	TGTGCCAGTAGTCTCGCGGGGGTGGGGACAGATACGCAGTATTTT	CASSLAGVGTDTQYF
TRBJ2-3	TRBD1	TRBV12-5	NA	TGTGCTAGTGGGACAGGGGGCTTTGGCACAGATACGCAGTATTTT	CASGTGGFGTDTQYF
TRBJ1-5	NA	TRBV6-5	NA	TGTGCCAGCAGTTTACAGCCATATAGCAATCAGCCCCAGCATTTT	CASSLQPYSNQPQHF
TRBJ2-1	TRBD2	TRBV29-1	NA	TGCAGCGTTAATCTAGCGGGGGGGAGCTACAATGAGCAGTTCTTC	CSVNLAGGSYNEQFF
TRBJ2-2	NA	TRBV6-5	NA	TGTGCCAGCAGTTATTTGGACCTCATGGGAACGCGGGAGCTGTTTTTT	CASSYLDLMGTRELFF
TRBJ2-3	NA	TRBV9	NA	TGTGCCAGCAGCGCCTCCTTAGGCCACACAGATACGCAGTATTTT	CASSASLGHTDTQYF
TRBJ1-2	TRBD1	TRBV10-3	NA	TGTGCCATCAGTGACCCCGGGGGGCAGGGGGGGAATGGCTACACCTTC	CAISDPGGQGGNGYTF
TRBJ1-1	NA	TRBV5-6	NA	TGTGCCAGCAGCTTGGCAGGGCCCACTGAAGCTTTCTTT	CASSLAGPTEAFF
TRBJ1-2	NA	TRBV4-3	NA	TGCGCCAGCAGCCAAGACCCTTACCAGGGGAACTATGGCTACACCTTC	CASSQDPYQGNYGYTF
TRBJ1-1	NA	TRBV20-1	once	TGCAGTGCTATCAAGGGCACTGAAGCTTTCTTT	CSAIKGTEAFF
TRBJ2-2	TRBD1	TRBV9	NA	TGTGCCAGCAGCGACGCCCGGACAGGGAACACCGGGGAGCTGTTTTTT	CASSDARTGNTGELFF
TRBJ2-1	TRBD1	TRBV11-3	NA	TGTGCCAGCAGCTTGGGGACAGAGAAGGGTGAGCAGTTCTTC	CASSLGTEKGEQFF
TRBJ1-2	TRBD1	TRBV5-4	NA	TGTGCCAGCAGCTCTCCGGGACAGAACTATGGCTACACCTTC	CASSSPGQNYGYTF
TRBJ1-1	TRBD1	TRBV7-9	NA	TGTGCCAGCAGCTTCAGGGGGCAGAACACTGAAGCTTTCTTT	CASSFRGQNTEAFF
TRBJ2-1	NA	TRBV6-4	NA	TGTGCCAGCAGTGATCTAGGGGAGAGGGAATACAATGAGCAGTTCTTC	CASSDLGEREYNEQFF
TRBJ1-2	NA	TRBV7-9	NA	TGTGCCAGCAGCCGGACCGGAGGGTTCTATGGCTACACCTTC	CASSRTGGFYGYTF
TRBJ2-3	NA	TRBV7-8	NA	TGTGCCAGCAGCTTAAGGGGGTCAGATACGCAGTATTTT	CASSLRGSDTQYF
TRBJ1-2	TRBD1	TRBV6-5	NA	TGTGCCAGCAGTTCCCCGGACAGGGGAAGTCGGGGCTACACCTTC	CASSSPDRGSRGYTF
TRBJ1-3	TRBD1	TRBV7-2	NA	TGTGCCAGCAGCAGGGACAGGGACTCTGGAAACACCATATATTTT	CASSRDRDSGNTIYF
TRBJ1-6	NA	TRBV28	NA	TGTGCCAGCAGTTCCCCCCAACCCCTCCACTTT	CASSSPQPLHF
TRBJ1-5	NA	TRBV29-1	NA	TGCAGCGTGGGGGCAGAGGATCAGCCCCAGCATTTT	CSVGAEDQPQHF
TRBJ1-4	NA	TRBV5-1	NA	TGCGCCAGCAGCCAGGACGCTGCAACTAATGAAAAACTGTTTTTT	CASSQDAATNEKLFF
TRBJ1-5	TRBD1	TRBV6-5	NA	TGTGCCAGCAAAAAGAGGGGGACAGATAATCAGCCCCAGCATTTT	CASKKRGTDNQPQHF
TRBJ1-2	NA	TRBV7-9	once	TGTGCCAGCAGCTCTATATATGGCTACACCTTC	CASSSIYGYTF
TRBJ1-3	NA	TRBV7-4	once	TGTGCCAGCAGCAAACAGGCCCCCCCCGGGGGCACCATATATTTT	CASSKQAPPGGTIYF
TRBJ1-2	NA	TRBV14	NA	TGTGCCAGCAGCCAGGGTTTGAGAAACTATGGCTACACCTTC	CASSQGLRNYGYTF
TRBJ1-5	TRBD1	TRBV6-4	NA	TGTGCCAGCAGTGAGGGACAGGGCCAGCCCCAGCATTTT	CASSEGQGQPQHF
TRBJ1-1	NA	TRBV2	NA	TGTGCCAGTTCGGGGGTTGGAGTGAACACTGAAGCTTTCTTT	CASSGVGVNTEAFF
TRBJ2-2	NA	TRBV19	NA	TGTGCCAGTAGTATAGGAAACACCGGGGAGCTGTTTTTT	CASSIGNTGELFF
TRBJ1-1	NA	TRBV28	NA	TGTGCCAGCCGGGGCAGCCTCGTGAACACTGAAGCTTTCTTT	CASRGSLVNTEAFF
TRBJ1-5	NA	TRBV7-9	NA	TGTGCCAGCAGCTTAAGTAACGGGAATCAGCCCCAGCATTTT	CASSLSNGNQPQHF
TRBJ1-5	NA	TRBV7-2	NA	TGTGCCAGCAGCTTAGGGGGGGCGGGACAGCCCCAGCATTTT	CASSLGGAGQPQHF